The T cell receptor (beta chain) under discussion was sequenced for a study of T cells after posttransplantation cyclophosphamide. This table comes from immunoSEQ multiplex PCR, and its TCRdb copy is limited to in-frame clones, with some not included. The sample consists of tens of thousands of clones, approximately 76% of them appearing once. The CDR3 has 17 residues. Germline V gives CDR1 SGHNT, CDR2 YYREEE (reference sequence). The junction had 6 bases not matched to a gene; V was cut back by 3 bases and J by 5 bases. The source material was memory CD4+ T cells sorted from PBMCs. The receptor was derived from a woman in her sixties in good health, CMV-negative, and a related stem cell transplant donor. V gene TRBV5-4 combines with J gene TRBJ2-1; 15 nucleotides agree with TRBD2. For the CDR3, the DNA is TGTGCCAGCAGCTATGGACTAGCGGGGGGGAAAAACAATGAGCAGTTCTTC. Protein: CASSYGLAGGKNNEQFF.